This is a list of T cell receptor beta chains from one sample in a study of identical twins. MiXCR, run by TCRdb on the 5' RACE reads, gives a single entry per CDR3 protein. The sample contains approximately 630,000 distinct CDR3 sequences, 7% to 7.5% of which appear only once. This sample also appeared in a second study, on yellow fever vaccine responses in identical twins.

Sequencing used PBMCs. These TCRs come from a young woman in good health. Both conserved end residues are part of each CDR3. The order of the fields is D gene, J gene, V gene, clone size, CDR3 protein, CDR3 DNA. D genes are given only for firm matches. Clone size is shown for a subset of rows, as once, few, many or a class of expanded clone.

D gene: -; J gene: TRBJ2-5; V gene: TRBV20-1; clone size: -; CDR3 protein: CSVRDIQETQYF; CDR3 DNA: TGCAGTGTTCGGGACATCCAAGAGACCCAGTACTTC
D gene: TRBD2; J gene: TRBJ2-7; V gene: TRBV4-2; clone size: -; CDR3 protein: CASSQDEREWSEQYF; CDR3 DNA: TGTGCCAGCAGCCAAGATGAGCGGGAGTGGAGCGAGCAGTACTTC
D gene: TRBD1; J gene: TRBJ1-2; V gene: TRBV6-4; clone size: many; CDR3 protein: CASSYTGTGGFYTF; CDR3 DNA: TGTGCCAGCAGCTACACCGGGACAGGGGGCTTTTACACCTTC
D gene: -; J gene: TRBJ1-1; V gene: TRBV18; clone size: many; CDR3 protein: CASSPSQGFGEAFF; CDR3 DNA: TGTGCCAGCTCACCAAGCCAGGGGTTTGGTGAAGCTTTCTTT
D gene: -; J gene: TRBJ1-1; V gene: TRBV25-1; clone size: -; CDR3 protein: CASPKECLNTEAFF; CDR3 DNA: TGTGCCAGCCCTAAGGAGTGTTTGAACACTGAAGCTTTCTTT
D gene: TRBD1; J gene: TRBJ2-1; V gene: TRBV20-1; clone size: -; CDR3 protein: CSASGDRAHNEQFF; CDR3 DNA: TGCAGTGCTAGCGGGGACAGGGCACACAATGAGCAGTTCTTC
D gene: -; J gene: TRBJ2-1; V gene: TRBV2; clone size: many; CDR3 protein: CASSEAWGAYNEQFF; CDR3 DNA: TGTGCCAGCAGTGAAGCATGGGGAGCCTACAATGAGCAGTTCTTC
D gene: -; J gene: TRBJ2-3; V gene: TRBV7-9; clone size: many; CDR3 protein: CASSKGIPAQDTQYF; CDR3 DNA: TGTGCCAGCAGCAAGGGGATTCCAGCCCAGGATACGCAGTATTTT
D gene: TRBD1; J gene: TRBJ1-4; V gene: TRBV5-5; clone size: few; CDR3 protein: CASSLIDRGTEKLFF; CDR3 DNA: TGTGCCAGCAGCTTGATCGACAGGGGGACCGAAAAACTGTTTTTT
D gene: -; J gene: TRBJ1-5; V gene: TRBV12-3/TRBV12-4; clone size: many; CDR3 protein: CASSLRGTAPQHF; CDR3 DNA: TGTGCCAGCAGTTTAAGGGGGACCGCGCCCCAGCATTTT
D gene: -; J gene: TRBJ1-4; V gene: TRBV6-5; clone size: few; CDR3 protein: CASSYSSGLATNEKLFF; CDR3 DNA: TGTGCCAGCAGTTACTCGTCAGGGCTTGCAACTAATGAAAAACTGTTTTTT
D gene: -; J gene: TRBJ1-1; V gene: TRBV6-5; clone size: -; CDR3 protein: CASSYSNAVNTEAFF; CDR3 DNA: TGTGCCAGCAGTTACTCGAACGCCGTGAACACTGAAGCTTTCTTT
D gene: TRBD1; J gene: TRBJ1-6; V gene: TRBV7-8; clone size: many; CDR3 protein: CASSLAGQGAVGSPLHF; CDR3 DNA: TGTGCCAGCAGCTTAGCTGGACAGGGGGCGGTTGGTTCACCCCTCCACTTT
D gene: -; J gene: TRBJ2-1; V gene: TRBV7-8; clone size: few; CDR3 protein: CASSLPGPTYNEQFF; CDR3 DNA: TGTGCCAGCAGCCTACCGGGCCCTACCTACAATGAGCAGTTCTTC
D gene: -; J gene: TRBJ2-3; V gene: TRBV20-1; clone size: -; CDR3 protein: CSALRDTNTDTQYF; CDR3 DNA: TGCAGTGCCCTACGGGACACCAACACAGATACGCAGTATTTT
D gene: -; J gene: TRBJ1-5; V gene: TRBV20-1; clone size: -; CDR3 protein: CSARAQGTAINQPQHF; CDR3 DNA: TGCAGTGCTAGAGCCCAGGGGACGGCGATCAATCAGCCCCAGCATTTT
D gene: TRBD2; J gene: TRBJ2-7; V gene: TRBV7-6; clone size: -; CDR3 protein: CASSLQAGSDYEQYF; CDR3 DNA: TGTGCCAGCAGCCTACAAGCGGGATCGGACTACGAGCAGTACTTC
D gene: TRBD2; J gene: TRBJ2-1; V gene: TRBV10-3; clone size: few; CDR3 protein: CAISAGTSGDNEQFF; CDR3 DNA: TGTGCCATCAGTGCAGGGACTAGCGGGGACAATGAGCAGTTCTTC
D gene: -; J gene: TRBJ2-5; V gene: TRBV6-2/TRBV6-3; clone size: few; CDR3 protein: CASSSSRGPRETQYF; CDR3 DNA: TGTGCCAGCAGTTCTAGCCGGGGGCCAAGGGAGACCCAGTACTTC
D gene: -; J gene: TRBJ1-1; V gene: TRBV4-1; clone size: few; CDR3 protein: CASSQATWGTTPGLDTEAFF; CDR3 DNA: TGCGCCAGCAGCCAAGCCACCTGGGGGACCACCCCCGGTCTTGACACTGAAGCTTTCTTT
D gene: TRBD2; J gene: TRBJ2-7; V gene: TRBV18; clone size: -; CDR3 protein: CASSFSGRAYEQYF; CDR3 DNA: TGTGCCAGCTCATTTAGCGGGAGGGCCTACGAGCAGTACTTC
D gene: -; J gene: TRBJ2-2; V gene: TRBV12-3/TRBV12-4; clone size: -; CDR3 protein: CASSFLGSGTGELFF; CDR3 DNA: TGTGCCAGCAGTTTTCTCGGGAGTGGCACCGGGGAGCTGTTTTTT
D gene: -; J gene: TRBJ2-1; V gene: TRBV12-5; clone size: -; CDR3 protein: CASGLRRESHEQFF; CDR3 DNA: TGTGCTAGTGGTTTGAGGAGGGAGAGCCATGAGCAGTTCTTC
D gene: -; J gene: TRBJ1-1; V gene: TRBV10-1; clone size: few; CDR3 protein: CASSTGSKAFF; CDR3 DNA: TGCGCCAGCAGCACCGGGTCTAAAGCTTTCTTT
D gene: -; J gene: TRBJ1-4; V gene: TRBV4-1; clone size: few; CDR3 protein: CASSQGIGTNNEKLFF; CDR3 DNA: TGCGCCAGCAGCCAAGGGATTGGGACGAATAATGAAAAACTGTTTTTT
D gene: TRBD2; J gene: TRBJ2-3; V gene: TRBV5-1; clone size: many; CDR3 protein: CASSLTGGGTDTQYF; CDR3 DNA: TGTGCCAGCAGTTTGACGGGAGGGGGCACAGATACGCAGTATTTT
D gene: -; J gene: TRBJ1-1; V gene: TRBV9; clone size: few; CDR3 protein: CASSVSTTNTEAFF; CDR3 DNA: TGTGCCAGCAGCGTCAGTACGACTAACACTGAAGCTTTCTTT
D gene: -; J gene: TRBJ1-1; V gene: TRBV18; clone size: once; CDR3 protein: CASSKEASANTEAFF; CDR3 DNA: TGTGCCAGCTCCAAGGAAGCCAGCGCGAACACTGAAGCTTTCTTT
D gene: TRBD1; J gene: TRBJ2-7; V gene: TRBV2; clone size: many; CDR3 protein: CASQGTGLDEQYF; CDR3 DNA: TGTGCCAGCCAAGGGACAGGGTTAGACGAGCAGTACTTC
D gene: -; J gene: TRBJ2-3; V gene: TRBV20-1; clone size: -; CDR3 protein: CSASSTSSPTVGQYF; CDR3 DNA: TGCAGTGCTAGCTCCACTAGTTCTCCAACCGTAGGGCAGTATTTT
D gene: -; J gene: TRBJ2-1; V gene: TRBV5-6; clone size: -; CDR3 protein: CASSLAPGEPYNEQFF; CDR3 DNA: TGTGCCAGCAGCTTGGCCCCAGGGGAACCCTACAATGAGCAGTTCTTC
D gene: -; J gene: TRBJ1-1; V gene: TRBV3-1; clone size: -; CDR3 protein: CASSHWTVGTEAFF; CDR3 DNA: TGTGCCAGCAGCCACTGGACAGTGGGCACTGAAGCTTTCTTT
D gene: TRBD2; J gene: TRBJ2-3; V gene: TRBV5-1; clone size: many; CDR3 protein: CASSLDGLAGRFTDTQYF; CDR3 DNA: TGCGCCAGCAGCCTGGATGGACTAGCGGGCCGCTTCACAGATACGCAGTATTTT
D gene: -; J gene: TRBJ2-1; V gene: TRBV7-7; clone size: many; CDR3 protein: CASSPVVVSTDEQFF; CDR3 DNA: TGTGCCAGCAGCCCCGTAGTGGTTAGCACTGATGAGCAGTTCTTC
D gene: -; J gene: TRBJ1-4; V gene: TRBV18; clone size: few; CDR3 protein: CASSPGLFNEKLFF; CDR3 DNA: TGTGCCAGCTCACCAGGGCTGTTTAATGAAAAACTGTTTTTT
D gene: -; J gene: TRBJ1-6; V gene: TRBV5-1; clone size: -; CDR3 protein: CASSSGVGQYNSPLHF; CDR3 DNA: TGCGCCAGCAGCTCAGGGGTGGGACAATATAATTCACCCCTCCACTTT
D gene: TRBD1; J gene: TRBJ2-5; V gene: TRBV4-1; clone size: -; CDR3 protein: CASSRGQGPFTETQYF; CDR3 DNA: TGCGCCAGCAGCCGCGGACAGGGGCCCTTTACGGAGACCCAGTACTTC
D gene: -; J gene: TRBJ2-2; V gene: TRBV12-3/TRBV12-4; clone size: few; CDR3 protein: CASSGGAMGTGELFF; CDR3 DNA: TGTGCCAGCAGTGGGGGGGCGATGGGCACCGGGGAGCTGTTTTTT
D gene: -; J gene: TRBJ2-4; V gene: TRBV20-1; clone size: -; CDR3 protein: CSALGVPRTKNIQYF; CDR3 DNA: TGCAGTGCTCTAGGGGTTCCGAGGACCAAAAACATTCAGTACTTC
D gene: -; J gene: TRBJ1-1; V gene: TRBV7-3; clone size: -; CDR3 protein: CASSLNSGGLANTEAFF; CDR3 DNA: TGTGCCAGCAGCTTAAATTCGGGAGGACTCGCGAACACTGAAGCTTTCTTT
D gene: TRBD2; J gene: TRBJ2-1; V gene: TRBV7-9; clone size: many; CDR3 protein: CASSSRDYPINEQFF; CDR3 DNA: TGTGCCAGCAGCTCCCGGGACTATCCTATCAATGAGCAGTTCTTC
D gene: -; J gene: TRBJ1-4; V gene: TRBV3-1; clone size: -; CDR3 protein: CASSRSGATNEKLFF; CDR3 DNA: TGTGCCAGCAGCCGATCGGGGGCAACTAATGAAAAACTGTTTTTT
D gene: -; J gene: TRBJ1-5; V gene: TRBV5-1; clone size: many; CDR3 protein: CASSFDGGSSQPQHF; CDR3 DNA: TGCGCCAGCAGCTTTGACGGGGGGAGTAGTCAGCCCCAGCATTTT